This T cell receptor (beta chain) came from a study of PD-L1 blockade in urothelial cancer. Into every PCR, synthetic TCR analog templates were spiked. Generated by immunoSEQ multiplex PCR, the TCRdb table keeps only in-frame clones and is missing some. The sample carries about 85,000 clones, about 84% recorded once. This CDR3 has 16 amino acids. Germline V gives CDR1 SGHTA, CDR2 FQGNSA. Trimming removed 5 bases from V and 0 bases from J, with 14 bases in between. Time point given: pretreatment peripheral blood. It was locally advanced or metastatic urothelial carcinoma that patients had. In this sample, this clone turned up a few times. This sample includes further DNA sequences coding for the same CDR3.

The input for sequencing was PBMCs, taken around atezolizumab (anti-PD-L1) treatment. This chain connects TRBV7-2 to TRBJ1-3; no clear D gene. The receptor's source is a man in his fifties or sixties with urothelial cancer. The CDR3, as DNA: TGTGCCAGCAGCCTCACGGGAGGGAACTCTGGAAACACCATATATTTT. As protein: CASSLTGGNSGNTIYF.